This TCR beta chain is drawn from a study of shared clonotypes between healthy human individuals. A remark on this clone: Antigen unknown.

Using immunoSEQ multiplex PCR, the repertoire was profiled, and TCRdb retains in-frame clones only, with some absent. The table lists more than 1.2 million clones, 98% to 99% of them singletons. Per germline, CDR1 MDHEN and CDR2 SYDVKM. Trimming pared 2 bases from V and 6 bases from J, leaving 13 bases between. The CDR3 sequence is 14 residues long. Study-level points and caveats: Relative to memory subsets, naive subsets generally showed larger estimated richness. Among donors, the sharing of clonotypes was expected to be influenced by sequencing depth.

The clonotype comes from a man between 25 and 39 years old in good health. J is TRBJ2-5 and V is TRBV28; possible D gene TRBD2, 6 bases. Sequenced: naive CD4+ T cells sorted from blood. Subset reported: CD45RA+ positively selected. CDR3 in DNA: TGTGCCAGCAGTTTACGCTGGGAGGTGAAGACCCAGTACTTC. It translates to CASSLRWEVKTQYF.